This T cell receptor beta chain was documented in a study of blood T cell repertoires in COVID-19. As for the study in general: The samples span acute and convalescent COVID-19 from the United States, Italy and Spain. Nucleic acid was either cDNA or gDNA, and it came from T cells, B-cell-depleted T cells, or PBMCs.

The CDR3 is made up of 16 amino acids. Germline loops: CDR1 LNHDA, CDR2 SQIVND (reference sequence). V shed 1 base, J shed 4 bases, and the junction held 7 bases outside the gene matches. As handled by the study authors: Amplification of reference gene primers was used by the study to estimate nucleated cell counts. TCRdb's table, derived via immunoSEQ multiplex PCR, lists solely in-frame clones and lacks some. V and J calls and clone size are those listed in that table; D and trimming were worked out from the DNA. The repertoire holds approximately 270,000 clones, with around 89% as singletons. The rearrangement uses TRBV19 and TRBJ1-5; 7 positions agree with TRBD1. The TCR comes from a young man with acute or convalescent COVID-19. The specimen sequenced was peripheral blood. CDR3 amino acids: CASSIGGGTANQPQHF. Written as DNA, the CDR3 is TGTGCCAGTAGTATAGGGGGCGGGACAGCTAATCAGCCCCAGCATTTT.